This T cell receptor gamma chain was found in a study of Vδ1+ human thymocytes (dated by TCRdb to the late 2010s). About the study as a whole: mRNA-level TRG and TRD CDR3 repertoires of highly purified Vdelta1+ thymocytes from young children were characterised as a data resource. The multiplex-based CDR3 amplicon strategy had previously been validated against 5'RACE-based CDR3 amplicon generation methods.

CDR1 and CDR2 (GITISATS, ISYDGTV) derive from the germline V gene (reference sequence). Including cysteine and phenylalanine, the CDR3 has 12 amino acids. The entry retains the CDR3 DNA only, 36 bases that are in frame from base 1. Unmatched junction bases come to 5, with V trimmed by 2 bases and J by 7 bases. RNA was extracted with the RNeasy mini kit and reverse transcribed using Superscript III. To generate the CDR3 amplicons, a multiplex PCR was run using pooled V-gene forward primers together with a constant-region reverse primer that carried Illumina adaptor overhangs. After gel purification, the amplicons were indexed with Nextera index primers over approximately 8 extra PCR cycles and then purified using AMPure XP beads. Sequencing of libraries was performed on an Illumina MiSeq using paired-end 250 bp reads, dual indexing and an approximately 20% PhiX spike-in. Regarding the original processing steps: FastQC was used to quality check the reads, while ea-utils fastq-join merged the TRG read pairs. IMGT/HighV-QUEST was used to annotate the sequences, only productive sequences with an unambiguous V-gene assignment were kept, and clonotypes were defined as sequences sharing an identical CDR3 sequence. Downstream analysis used VDJtools 1.1.1, tcR 2.2.3, Treemap and vegan Shannon diversity in R 3.4.4. After TCRdb called clones again from the public reads with CATT, rows with identical DNA were merged. TCRdb's processing, not the authors', yielded these V and J calls. The sample contains tens of thousands of gamma-chain clones, around 20% of them found a single time. The top ten constitute less than 2% of the sample.

General findings and caveats noted by the study authors: Even though sort purity was high, around a fifth of thymic TRD sequences were Vdelta2 (and few were Vdelta3), which was not the case for the peripheral blood Vdelta1+ controls. Because no clustering by age or sex was observed, donors were not stratified by these variables in the analyses. Numerous TRG clonotypes were shared among donors (up to about 7x10^3), while TRD repertoires were essentially private (a maximum of about 100 shared). Because unexpected Vdelta2 sequences could lead to misinterpretation of bulk repertoire data, the authors recommended using highly purified populations and single-cell validation. The thymic TRG and TRD repertoires appeared highly polyclonal, with Gaussian CDR3 length distributions, in contrast to the oligoclonal repertoires of peripheral blood.

This clone was found a few times. Its recognized antigen is unknown. No base-level quality is on record; no much larger clone is a single base apart. This sample includes further DNA sequences coding for the same CDR3. Thymic samples were depleted of alphabeta T cells, then CD3+ TCRVdelta1+ TCRVdelta2- thymocytes were FACS-sorted. Sorted Vdelta1+ thymocyte purity ranged from 98% to 99.6%. Thymic specimens came from roughly 8 paediatric patients undergoing corrective cardiac surgery, aged from roughly 5 days to 16 months. Thymic tissue was dispersed and mononuclear cells isolated on a Histopaque-1077 density gradient. Staining used anti-TCRVdelta1 clone TS8.2, anti-TCRVdelta2 clone B6, anti-CD3 clone HIT3a and anti-TCRalphabeta clone IP26 antibodies.

This TCR came from a girl under three years old who had congenital heart surgery. The rearranged chain carries TRGV9 and TRGJ1 or TRGJ2. Material: Vdelta1+ gamma-delta thymocytes from the thymus. The cell subset or site label here, explained by the study, means: FACS-sorted CD3+ TCRalphabeta- TCRVdelta1+ TCRVdelta2- thymocytes. The DNA sequence reads TGTGCCTTGTGGGAGGGTTTATATAAGAAACTCTTT. Its coded protein is CALWEGLYKKLF.